This T cell receptor (beta chain) was captured by sequencing in a study of blood T cells in healthy people across ages. Study background: Capture via template switching afforded approximately one barcoded beta molecule per two T cells. Study-wide results and limits: Calculation of diversity from one million T cells yielded estimates considered to be underestimates. Both higher diversity and more naive CD4+ cells marked long-lived donors when set against aged donors.

V shed 0 bases and J shed 0 bases, with 15 bases lying between them. This CDR3 has 18 residues. CDR1 and CDR2 from the germline V gene are LGHNA and YSLEER. This clonotype was detected a few times. Its antigen remains unidentified. A second PCR of 7 to 11 cycles used a sample-barcoded 5' primer and a J-beta primer mix. TCRdb re-called the 5' RACE reads with MiXCR, one entry per CDR3 protein. The top ten hold approximately 18% of the sample, which has 550,000 to 700,000 distinct CDR3 sequences, 27% seen once. The sample comprised blood. This TCR derives from a woman in her 70s in good health. The V call is TRBV4-3, the J call TRBJ1-3; tentative D call: TRBD1 (5 bases). The CDR3 bases are TGCGCCAGCAGCCAAGAGGGACGCACTGGATTCTCTGGAAACACCATATATTTT. Translating it yields CASSQEGRTGFSGNTIYF.